These 4 T cell receptor beta chains share one sample of origin, sequenced in a study of blood T cells in healthy people across ages. A J-beta primer mix and a sample-barcoded 5' primer were used in a second PCR of about 7 to 12 cycles. MiXCR was run by TCRdb on the 5' RACE reads, yielding one entry per CDR3 protein. The sample includes approximately 1.5 million distinct CDR3 sequences, almost 35% seen only once; the top ten take approximately 10%. Specimen: blood. The receptors here all came from a woman in her twenties or thirties in good health.

The CDR3 sequence: CSARFGQGPYEQYF. The DNA of the CDR3 is TGCAGTGCTAGGTTTGGACAGGGGCCCTACGAGCAGTACTTC. V and J are TRBV20-1 and TRBJ2-7; 9 nucleotides agree with TRBD1. Germline V gene data show CDR1 as DFQATT and CDR2 as SNEGSKA (reference sequence). Trimming took 3 bases from V and 2 from J; bases not matched to a gene: 5. The CDR3 consists of 14 residues.

This clonotype was picked up a small number of times. V gene TRBV2 combines with J gene TRBJ2-3; no reliable D call. CDR1 is SNHLY, CDR2 FYNNEI, per germline. The ends were cut back, 6 bases at V and 6 bases at J, with 16 bases in the middle. The CDR3 consists of 14 residues. In DNA form, the CDR3 reads TGTGCCAGCAGGGGTCTAGGTATTCCCGATACGCAGTATTTT. This translates into CASRGLGIPDTQYF.

Only a few counts were recorded for this clonotype. The rearrangement links TRBV7-3 to TRBJ1-2; D is possibly TRBD1 (5 bases). The V and J ends lost 5 bases and 7 bases respectively, with 14 bases between them. CDR1 SGHTA and CDR2 FQGTGA come from the germline V gene. This CDR3 contains 13 residues. The CDR3 sequence is CASSQGGSSGYTF. Written as DNA, the CDR3 is TGTGCCAGCAGCCAGGGTGGGAGTTCTGGCTACACCTTC.

The chain recombines TRBV6-4 with TRBJ2-7, with 9 nucleotides matching TRBD1. Trimming removed 0 bases from V and 3 bases from J; junction bases left unmatched: 15. This CDR3 comprises 19 residues. Germline CDR1 reads MRHNA; CDR2 reads SNTAGT. The CDR3 loop is CASSDSKGTGTNCSYEQYV. The CDR3 bases are TGTGCCAGCAGTGACTCGAAAGGGACAGGGACGAATTGTAGCTACGAGCAGTACGTC.